The subject of this entry is one TCR beta chain. Then a second PCR, running roughly 7 to 11 cycles, was carried out with a sample-barcoded 5' primer and a J-beta primer mix. From the 5' RACE reads, TCRdb called clonotypes with MiXCR, one entry per CDR3 protein. The sample has around 1.5 million distinct CDR3 sequences, about 35% seen once. The data were obtained in a study of blood T cells in healthy people across ages. Germline loops: CDR1 MGHRA, CDR2 YSYEKL. The CDR3 runs to 18 residues. The ends lost 3 bases at V and 3 bases at J; junction bases unmatched: 15. This rearrangement joins TRBV4-1 to TRBJ2-7; 9 bases fit TRBD2. The receptor comes from a woman in her 30s in good health. Specimen: blood. CDR3: CASSQTRIELAGYYEQYF. The CDR3 DNA follows: TGCGCCAGCAGCCAGACCCGGATCGAACTAGCGGGCTACTACGAGCAGTACTTC.